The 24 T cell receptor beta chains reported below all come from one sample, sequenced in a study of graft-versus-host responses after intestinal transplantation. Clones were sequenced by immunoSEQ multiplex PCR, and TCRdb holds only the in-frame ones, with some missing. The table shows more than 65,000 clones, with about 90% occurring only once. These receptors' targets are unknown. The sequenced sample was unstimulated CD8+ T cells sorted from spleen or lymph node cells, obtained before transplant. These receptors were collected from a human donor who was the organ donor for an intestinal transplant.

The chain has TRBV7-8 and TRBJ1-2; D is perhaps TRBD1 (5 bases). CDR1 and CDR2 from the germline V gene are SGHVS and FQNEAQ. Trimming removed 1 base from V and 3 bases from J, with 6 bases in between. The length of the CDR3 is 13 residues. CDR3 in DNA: TGTGCCAGCAGCTTAGAACAGGACTATGGCTACACCTTC. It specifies CASSLEQDYGYTF. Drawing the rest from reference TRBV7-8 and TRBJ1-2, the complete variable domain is GAGVSQSPRYKVAKRGQDVALRCDPISGHVSLFWYQQALGQGPEFLTYFQNEAQLDKSGLPSDRFFAERPEGSVSTLKIQRTQQEDSAVYLCASSLEQDYGYTFGSGTRLTVV.

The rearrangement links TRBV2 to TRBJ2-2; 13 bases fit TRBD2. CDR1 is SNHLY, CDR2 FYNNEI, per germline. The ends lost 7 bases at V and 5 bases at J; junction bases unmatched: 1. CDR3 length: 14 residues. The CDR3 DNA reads TGTGCCAGCACGGGACTAGCGGGGACCGGGGAGCTGTTTTTT. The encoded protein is CASTGLAGTGELFF.

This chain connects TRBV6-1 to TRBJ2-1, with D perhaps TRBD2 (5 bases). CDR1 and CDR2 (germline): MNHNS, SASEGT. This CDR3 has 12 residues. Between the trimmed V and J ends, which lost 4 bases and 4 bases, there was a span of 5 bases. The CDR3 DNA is TGTGCCAGCAGTGCGGGGTACAATGAGCAGTTCTTC. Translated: CASSAGYNEQFF.

The CDR3 sequence: CASSDRTATEKLFF. The CDR3 region has the DNA TGTGCCAGCAGTGACCGGACAGCTACCGAAAAACTGTTTTTT. The chain is built from TRBV25-1 and TRBJ1-4, with TRBD1 as a possible D gene (6 bases). The V end lost 3 bases, the J end lost 8 bases, and 13 bases lay between the germline ends. Germline V CDR1 and CDR2: MGHDK, SYGVNS. The CDR3 covers 14 residues.

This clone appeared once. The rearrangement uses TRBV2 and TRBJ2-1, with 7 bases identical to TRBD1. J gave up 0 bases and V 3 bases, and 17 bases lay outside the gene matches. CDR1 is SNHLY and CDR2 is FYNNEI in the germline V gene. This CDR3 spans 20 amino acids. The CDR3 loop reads CASSDSITNPGQSSYNEQFF. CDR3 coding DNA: TGTGCCAGCAGTGACTCCATTACTAACCCGGGACAGAGCTCCTACAATGAGCAGTTCTTC.

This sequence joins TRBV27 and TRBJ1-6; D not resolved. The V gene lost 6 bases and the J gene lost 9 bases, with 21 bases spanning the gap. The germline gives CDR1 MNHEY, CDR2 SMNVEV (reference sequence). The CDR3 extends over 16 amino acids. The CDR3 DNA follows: TGTGCCAGCAGCGAGGGTTTCTTCGGTTCTAGTTCACCCCTCCACTTT. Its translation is CASSEGFFGSSSPLHF.

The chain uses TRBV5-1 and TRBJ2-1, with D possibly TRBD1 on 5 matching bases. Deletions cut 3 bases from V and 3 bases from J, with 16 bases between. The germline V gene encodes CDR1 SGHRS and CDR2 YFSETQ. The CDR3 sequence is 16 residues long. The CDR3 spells CASSWGSPMGYNEQFF. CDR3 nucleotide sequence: TGCGCCAGCAGCTGGGGCTCGCCGATGGGCTACAATGAGCAGTTCTTC.

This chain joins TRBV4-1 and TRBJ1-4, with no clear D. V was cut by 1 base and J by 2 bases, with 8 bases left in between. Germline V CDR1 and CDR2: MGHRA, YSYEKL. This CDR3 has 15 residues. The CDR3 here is CASSQAPGTNEKLFF. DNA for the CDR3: TGCGCCAGCAGCCAAGCACCGGGGACTAATGAAAAACTGTTTTTT.

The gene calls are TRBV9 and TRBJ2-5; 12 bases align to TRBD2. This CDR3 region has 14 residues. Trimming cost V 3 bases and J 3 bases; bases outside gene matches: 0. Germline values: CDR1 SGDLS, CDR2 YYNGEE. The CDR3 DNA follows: TGTGCCAGCAGCGCTAGCGGGGGGGAAGAGACCCAGTACTTC. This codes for CASSASGGEETQYF.

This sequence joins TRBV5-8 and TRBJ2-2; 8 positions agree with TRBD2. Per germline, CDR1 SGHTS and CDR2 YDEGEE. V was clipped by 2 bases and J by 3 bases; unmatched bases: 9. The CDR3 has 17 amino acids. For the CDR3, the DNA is TGTGCCAGCAGCTTTACGCGAGCGGGGGACCACACCGGGGAGCTGTTTTTT. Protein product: CASSFTRAGDHTGELFF.

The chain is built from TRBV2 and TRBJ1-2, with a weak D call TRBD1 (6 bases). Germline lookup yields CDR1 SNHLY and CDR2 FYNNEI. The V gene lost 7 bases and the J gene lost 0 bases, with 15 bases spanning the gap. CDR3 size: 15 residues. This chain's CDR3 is CASTSFRGANYGYTF. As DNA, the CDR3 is TGTGCCAGCACCTCTTTCAGGGGAGCTAACTATGGCTACACCTTC.

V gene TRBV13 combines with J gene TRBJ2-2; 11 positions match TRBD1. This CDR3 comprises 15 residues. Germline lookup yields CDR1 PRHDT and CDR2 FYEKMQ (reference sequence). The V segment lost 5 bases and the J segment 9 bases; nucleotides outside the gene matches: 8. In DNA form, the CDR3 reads TGTGCCAGCAGCCCTGGCGGGACAGGGGGAAGGGAGCTGTTTTTT. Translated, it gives CASSPGGTGGRELFF.

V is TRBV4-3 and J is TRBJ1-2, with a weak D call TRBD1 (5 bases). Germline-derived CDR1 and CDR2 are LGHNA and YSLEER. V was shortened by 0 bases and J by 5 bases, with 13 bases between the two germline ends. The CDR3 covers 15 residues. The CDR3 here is CASSQDLGGGYGYTF. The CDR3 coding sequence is TGCGCCAGCAGCCAAGATCTGGGGGGAGGGTATGGCTACACCTTC.

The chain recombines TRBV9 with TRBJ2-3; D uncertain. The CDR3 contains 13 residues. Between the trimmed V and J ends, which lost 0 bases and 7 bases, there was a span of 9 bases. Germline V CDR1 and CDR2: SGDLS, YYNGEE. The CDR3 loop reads CASSVGSKNTQYF. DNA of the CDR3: TGTGCCAGCAGCGTAGGGTCTAAGAATACGCAGTATTTT.

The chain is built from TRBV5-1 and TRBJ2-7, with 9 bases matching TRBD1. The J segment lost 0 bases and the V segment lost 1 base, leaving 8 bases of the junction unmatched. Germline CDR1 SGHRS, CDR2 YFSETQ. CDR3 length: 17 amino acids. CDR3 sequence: CASSLRTGVFSSYEQYF. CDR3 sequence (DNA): TGCGCCAGCAGCTTGCGGACAGGGGTTTTCAGCTCCTACGAGCAGTACTTC.

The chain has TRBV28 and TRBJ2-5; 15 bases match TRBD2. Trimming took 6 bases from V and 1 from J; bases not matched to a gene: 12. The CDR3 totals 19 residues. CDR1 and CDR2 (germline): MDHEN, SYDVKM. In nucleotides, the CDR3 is TGTGCCAGCAGGGACCTGGGACTAGCGGGGGGCCCCCCCCAAGAGACCCAGTACTTC. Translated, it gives CASRDLGLAGGPPQETQYF.

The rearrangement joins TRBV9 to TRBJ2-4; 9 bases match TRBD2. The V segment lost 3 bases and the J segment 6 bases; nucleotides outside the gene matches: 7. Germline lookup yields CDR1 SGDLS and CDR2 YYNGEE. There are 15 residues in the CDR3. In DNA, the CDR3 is TGTGCCAGCAGCGAGGCGGGGGGGCCGGGAAACATTCAGTACTTC. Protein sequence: CASSEAGGPGNIQYF.

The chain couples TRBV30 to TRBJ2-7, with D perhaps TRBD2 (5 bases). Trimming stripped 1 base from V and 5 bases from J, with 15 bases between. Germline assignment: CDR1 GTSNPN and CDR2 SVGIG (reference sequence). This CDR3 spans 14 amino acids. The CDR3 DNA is TGTGCCTGGAGTGAACTTCTAGCCGTGGACGAGCAGTACTTC. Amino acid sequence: CAWSELLAVDEQYF.

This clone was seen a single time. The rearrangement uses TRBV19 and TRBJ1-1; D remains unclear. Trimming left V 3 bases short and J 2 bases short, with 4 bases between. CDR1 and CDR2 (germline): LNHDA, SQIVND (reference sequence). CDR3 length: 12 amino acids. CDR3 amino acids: CASSILNTEAFF. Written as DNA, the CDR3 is TGTGCCAGTAGTATCCTAAACACTGAAGCTTTCTTT. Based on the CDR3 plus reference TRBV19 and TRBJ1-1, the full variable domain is DGGITQSPKYLFRKEGQNVTLSCEQNLNHDAMYWYRQDPGQGLRLIYYSQIVNDFQKGDIAEGYSVSREKKESFPLTVTSAQKNPTAFYLCASSILNTEAFFGQGTRLTVV.

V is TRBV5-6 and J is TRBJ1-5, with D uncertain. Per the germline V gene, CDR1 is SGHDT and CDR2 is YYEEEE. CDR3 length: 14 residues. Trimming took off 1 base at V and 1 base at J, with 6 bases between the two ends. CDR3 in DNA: TGTGCCAGCAGCTTGTCAGCGAGCAATCAGCCCCAGCATTTT. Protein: CASSLSASNQPQHF.

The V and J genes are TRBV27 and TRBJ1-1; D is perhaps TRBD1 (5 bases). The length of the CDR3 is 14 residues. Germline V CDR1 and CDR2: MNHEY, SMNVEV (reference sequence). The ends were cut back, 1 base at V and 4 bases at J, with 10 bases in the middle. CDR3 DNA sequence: TGTGCCAGCAGTTTATTGGCAGGGTCCACTGAAGCTTTCTTT. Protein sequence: CASSLLAGSTEAFF.

CDR3 protein: CAFTDRNSPYEQYF. The CDR3, as DNA: TGTGCCTTCACCGACAGGAATAGCCCCTACGAGCAGTACTTC. The V gene is TRBV30, the J gene TRBJ2-7; maybe TRBD1 (6 bases). V was clipped by 7 bases and J by 2 bases, with 18 bases between them. Germline V gives CDR1 GTSNPN, CDR2 SVGIG (reference sequence). This CDR3 has 14 amino acids.

In DNA form, the CDR3 reads TGCGCCAGCAGCCCCGGGACAGGAGACTATAATGAAAAACTGTTTTTT. It is translated as CASSPGTGDYNEKLFF. The chain uses TRBV5-1 and TRBJ1-4; 8 nucleotides match TRBD1. The germline CDR1 and CDR2 sequences are SGHRS and YFSETQ. V shed 4 bases, J shed 4 bases, and the junction held 9 bases outside the gene matches. The CDR3 is made up of 16 amino acids. Full variable domain (missing parts from reference TRBV5-1 and TRBJ1-4): KAGVTQTPRYLIKTRGQQVTLSCSPISGHRSVSWYQQTPGQGLQFLFEYFSETQRNKGNFPGRFSGRQFSNSRSEMNVSTLELGDSALYLCASSPGTGDYNEKLFFGSGTQLSVL.

CDR3 protein: CASSPRNTGELFF. DNA for the CDR3: TGTGCCAGCAGCCCCCGGAACACCGGGGAGCTGTTTTTT. The chain carries TRBV7-9 and TRBJ2-2; D remains ambiguous. V lost 5 bases and J 1 base, leaving 5 bases between the germline ends. CDR3 length equals 13 residues. CDR1 is SEHNR, CDR2 FQNEAQ, per germline (reference sequence).